Presented here are 25 T cell receptor beta chains from one specimen sequenced in a study of shared clonotypes between healthy human individuals. The repertoire was sequenced with immunoSEQ multiplex PCR; TCRdb's copy has only in-frame clones and lacks some. Of 2 million to 3 million clones listed, more than 85% are singletons. Sequencing was performed on naive CD4+ T cells from PBMCs. Noted subset: CD45RA+ positively selected. These receptors originate from a man aged 18 to 30 in good health. Some clones in this sample may be carry-over from other donors' samples.

The J gene is TRBJ2-1, the V gene TRBV5-4; 9 nucleotides line up with TRBD2. The CDR3 length is 14 residues. Trimming cost V 4 bases and J 9 bases; bases outside gene matches: 8. Germline lookup yields CDR1 SGHNT and CDR2 YYREEE (reference sequence). The CDR3 nucleotides read TGTGCCAGCAGCCTTAGCGGGAGTAACTCTGAGCAGTTCTTC. The encoded protein is CASSLSGSNSEQFF.

This clone has only a few counts. As DNA, the CDR3 is TGTGCCAGCAGACCCCACCCAGGGGACACTGAAGCTTTCTTT. Translating gives CASRPHPGDTEAFF. The V gene is TRBV6-5, the J gene TRBJ1-1, with D tentatively TRBD1 (6 bases). This CDR3 is 14 amino acids long. V lost 6 bases and J lost 3, with 14 bases in between. Germline lookup yields CDR1 MNHEY and CDR2 SVGAGI.

The chain uses TRBV2 and TRBJ2-5; weak D call: TRBD2 (5 bases). Trimming stripped 6 bases from V and 0 bases from J, with 20 bases between. The CDR3 spans 17 residues. Germline V gene sequence: CDR1 SNHLY, CDR2 FYNNEI. The CDR3 DNA follows: TGTGCCAGCAGCCGACGCGGGCAGGCGTTGTACCAAGAGACCCAGTACTTC. Translation: CASSRRGQALYQETQYF. The full variable domain, with the rest looked up from reference TRBV2 and TRBJ2-5, is EPEVTQTPSHQVTQMGQEVILRCVPISNHLYFYWYRQILGQKVEFLVSFYNNEISEKSEIFDDQFSVERPDGSNFTLKIRSTKLEDSAMYFCASSRRGQALYQETQYFGPGTRLLVL.

The chain carries TRBV29-1 and TRBJ2-1; 8 nucleotides agree with TRBD1. Germline V lookup: CDR1 SQVTM, CDR2 ANQGSEA. With 7 bases clipped from V and 2 bases from J, the junction kept 7 bases outside the gene matches. The CDR3 is made up of 14 amino acids. CDR3 sequence reads: CSGAWTGTYNEQFF. In nucleotides, the CDR3 is TGCAGCGGAGCGTGGACAGGGACCTACAATGAGCAGTTCTTC.

The chain joins TRBV5-1 to TRBJ2-3; D ambiguous. Trimming removed 6 bases from V and 3 bases from J, with 8 bases in between. Looked up from germline, CDR1 is SGHRS and CDR2 is YFSETQ. The CDR3 runs to 12 residues. The CDR3 nucleotides read TGCGCCAGCACCCTCGGGACAGATACGCAGTATTTT. The encoded protein is CASTLGTDTQYF.

Details on this clone: Other DNA sequences in the sample encode the same CDR3. This chain connects TRBV5-1 to TRBJ2-3, with a tentative D call TRBD1 (6 bases). Trimming removed 0 bases at V and 4 bases at J, with 6 bases between. The CDR3 sequence is 13 residues long. Germline CDR1 and CDR2: SGHRS and YFSETQ. The CDR3 bases are TGCGCCAGCAGCTTGGACAGGGCAGATACGCAGTATTTT. Translation gives CASSLDRADTQYF.

The chain uses TRBV5-4 and TRBJ2-5, with D perhaps TRBD1 or TRBD2 (6 bases each). Near its end, the DNA agrees better with TRBJ2-7, so the J call may be wrong. Germline-derived CDR1 and CDR2 are SGHNT and YYREEE (reference sequence). The CDR3 length is 15 residues. DNA of the CDR3: TGTGCCAGCACCCCGAGAGGGGGAGGCTCCTACGAGCAGTACTTC. It is translated as CASTPRGGGSYEQYF.

This chain uses TRBV28 with TRBJ2-7; a possible D gene is TRBD1 (5 bases). CDR1 is MDHEN and CDR2 is SYDVKM in the germline V gene. The CDR3 is 15 amino acids. V was pared by 7 bases and J by 6 bases, with 22 bases between. The chain's CDR3 is CASTQPHRTPSEQYF. The CDR3 nucleotides read TGTGCCAGCACCCAACCCCACAGGACCCCCAGCGAGCAGTACTTC.

V gene TRBV7-8 combines with J gene TRBJ1-5; 7 bases match TRBD1. CDR1 is SGHVS, CDR2 FQNEAQ, per germline. The CDR3 runs 19 residues. Trimming removed 2 bases from V and 0 bases from J; junction bases left unmatched: 13. In DNA, the CDR3 is TGTGCCAGCAGCTTATATGAGACAGGGATTTTGGATAGCAATCAGCCCCAGCATTTT. This encodes CASSLYETGILDSNQPQHF. Full variable domain (missing parts from reference TRBV7-8 and TRBJ1-5): GAGVSQSPRYKVAKRGQDVALRCDPISGHVSLFWYQQALGQGPEFLTYFQNEAQLDKSGLPSDRFFAERPEGSVSTLKIQRTQQEDSAVYLCASSLYETGILDSNQPQHFGDGTRLSIL.

The V gene is TRBV6-5, the J gene TRBJ1-5; no firm D call. Germline lookup yields CDR1 MNHEY and CDR2 SVGAGI. Trimming took 6 bases from V and 5 from J, leaving 11 bases between them. CDR3 size: 13 residues. Written as DNA, the CDR3 is TGTGCCAGCAGGCTACAGCTGGATCAGCCCCAGCATTTT. As protein: CASRLQLDQPQHF.

J is TRBJ2-5 and V is TRBV11-1; possible D gene TRBD2, 5 bases. The CDR3 covers 13 residues. V gave up 3 bases and J gave up 3 bases, with 8 bases separating them. Germline V lookup: CDR1 SGHAT, CDR2 FQDESV (reference sequence). CDR3 sequence: CASSFTGKETQYF. Written as DNA, the CDR3 is TGTGCCAGCAGCTTTACGGGGAAAGAGACCCAGTACTTC.

The chain has TRBV28 and TRBJ1-4; TRBD1 is a possible D gene (6 bases). This CDR3 has 15 residues. V lost 3 bases, J lost 2 bases, and 10 bases lay in between. Per the germline V gene, CDR1 is MDHEN and CDR2 is SYDVKM. The CDR3 DNA sequence: TGTGCCAGCAGTTTCTTACAGGGCACTAATGAAAAACTGTTTTTT. Its translation is CASSFLQGTNEKLFF.

The V call is TRBV5-4, the J call TRBJ2-2; TRBD2 aligns across 11 bases. V dropped 6 bases and J dropped 6; count of bases not matched to a gene: 13. The germline CDR1 and CDR2 sequences are SGHNT and YYREEE (reference sequence). The CDR3 extends over 17 amino acids. The CDR3 sequence: CASTTSSLAGAPGELFF. Written as DNA, the CDR3 is TGTGCCAGCACTACCTCATCACTAGCGGGAGCTCCCGGGGAGCTGTTTTTT.

The rearrangement uses TRBV2 and TRBJ2-6; 8 positions match TRBD1. Germline trimming cut 8 bases from V and 2 bases from J; bases unmatched to any gene: 2. CDR1 and CDR2 from the germline V gene are SNHLY and FYNNEI. This CDR3 contains 14 residues. CDR3 sequence (DNA): TGTGCCAGCGAACAGGGGGCTGGGGCCAACGTCCTGACTTTC. Amino acids: CASEQGAGANVLTF. Supplemented by reference TRBV2 and TRBJ2-6, the full variable domain reads EPEVTQTPSHQVTQMGQEVILRCVPISNHLYFYWYRQILGQKVEFLVSFYNNEISEKSEIFDDQFSVERPDGSNFTLKIRSTKLEDSAMYFCASEQGAGANVLTFGAGSRLTVL.

The chain carries TRBV4-1 and TRBJ2-6; TRBD2 agrees at 7 bases. The CDR3 has 19 amino acids. In germline, CDR1 is MGHRA, CDR2 YSYEKL. Losses at the gene ends were 6 bases for V and 0 bases for J; bases not matched to a gene: 14. Written as DNA, the CDR3 is TGCGCCAGCAGACCAGGAGCGGGACGCGTCCGCTCTGGGGCCAACGTCCTGACTTTC. Translation: CASRPGAGRVRSGANVLTF.

This rearrangement joins TRBV29-1 to TRBJ2-3; D tentatively reads TRBD1 or TRBD2 (6 bases each). CDR3 length: 13 amino acids. Trimming cost V 4 bases and J 6 bases, with 14 bases left between them. CDR1 is SQVTM, CDR2 ANQGSEA, per germline. CDR3 DNA: TGCAGCGTTGGTGGAGGGGGAGCCGATACGCAGTATTTT. This sequence encodes CSVGGGGADTQYF.

The chain combines TRBV19 with TRBJ2-1; D ambiguous. The CDR3 contains 14 residues. Germline V gene sequence: CDR1 LNHDA, CDR2 SQIVND (reference sequence). V lost 5 bases and J 5 bases, leaving 13 bases between the germline ends. The CDR3 DNA reads TGTGCCAGTAGTGGACGGCAAGCCCACAATGAGCAGTTCTTC. Its protein product is CASSGRQAHNEQFF.

On this clone itself: In the same sample, other DNA sequences code for this CDR3. V is TRBV5-1 and J is TRBJ2-1, with 8 bases aligning to TRBD2. Germline CDR1 is SGHRS and CDR2 is YFSETQ. The CDR3 runs 16 residues. After removal of 0 bases from V and 1 base from J, the junction contained 3 bases not matched to a gene. CDR3 protein: CASSLAPSGSYNEQFF. CDR3 sequence (DNA): TGCGCCAGCAGCTTGGCGCCTAGCGGGTCCTACAATGAGCAGTTCTTC.

With regard to this clone: The sample has other DNA sequences that encode this CDR3 too. J is TRBJ2-1 and V is TRBV4-1; D gene unclear. The ends were cut back, 4 bases at V and 0 bases at J, with 4 bases in the middle. The CDR3 totals 13 residues. CDR1 is MGHRA, CDR2 YSYEKL, per germline. In nucleotides, the CDR3 is TGCGCCAGCAGCCGGGACTCCTACAATGAGCAGTTCTTC. Translated, it gives CASSRDSYNEQFF.

The table lists this clone with a count of one. The rearrangement uses TRBV7-9 and TRBJ2-2; a possible D gene is TRBD2 (6 bases). The germline V gene has CDR1 SEHNR and CDR2 FQNEAQ (reference sequence). V was cut by 2 bases and J by 6 bases, with 10 bases left in between. CDR3 length equals 14 residues. The CDR3 is CASSLQPSAGELFF. The CDR3 nucleotides are TGTGCCAGCAGCTTACAACCTAGCGCCGGGGAGCTGTTTTTT.

The V and J genes are TRBV6-4 and TRBJ2-7; 8 bases align to TRBD2. This CDR3 spans 16 amino acids. V gave up 0 bases and J gave up 2 bases; unmatched junction bases: 6. CDR1 and CDR2 (germline): MRHNA, SNTAGT. The CDR3 protein is CASSDSRREATYEQYF. The CDR3 DNA reads as TGTGCCAGCAGTGACTCGAGGCGGGAGGCCACCTACGAGCAGTACTTC.

The J gene is TRBJ1-4, the V gene TRBV28; D uncertain. The CDR3 length is 12 residues. The V end lost 7 bases, the J end lost 8 bases, and 11 bases lay between the germline ends. Per the germline V gene, CDR1 is MDHEN and CDR2 is SYDVKM. The CDR3 reads CASTRMAEKLFF. CDR3 nucleotides: TGTGCCAGCACACGAATGGCGGAAAAACTGTTTTTT.

There are a few counts of this clone. This sequence joins TRBV12-5 and TRBJ2-5; no clear D. This CDR3 spans 13 amino acids. Germline V gives CDR1 LGHNT, CDR2 FRNRAP. Trimming removed 6 bases at V and 4 bases at J, with 12 bases between. The CDR3 here is CASGLGMLETQYF. The DNA for the CDR3 is TGTGCTAGTGGCCTGGGGATGCTAGAGACCCAGTACTTC.

The CDR3: CAWSVWDGAEGAFF. As DNA, the CDR3 is TGTGCCTGGAGTGTATGGGACGGGGCCGAGGGAGCTTTCTTT. The rearrangement links TRBV30 to TRBJ1-1, with D possibly matching TRBD1 (5 bases). Trimming took off 0 bases at V and 10 bases at J, with 18 bases between the two ends. Germline V gives CDR1 GTSNPN, CDR2 SVGIG (reference sequence). The length of the CDR3 is 14 residues.

The chain employs TRBV2 and TRBJ2-2; 10 bases agree with TRBD2. The CDR3 runs to 16 residues. Germline V gene lookup returns CDR1 SNHLY and CDR2 FYNNEI. After removal of 5 bases from V and 5 bases from J, the junction contained 8 bases not matched to a gene. The CDR3 spells CASSRGTSAYTGELFF. The DNA for the CDR3 is TGTGCCAGCAGTAGGGGGACTAGCGCCTATACCGGGGAGCTGTTTTTT.